This T cell receptor beta chain was sequenced in a study of T cell responses to AZD1222 COVID-19 vaccine. Study-level findings and limits: Only 5 to 7 individuals given AZD1222 were seropositive at baseline. It should be noted that donors were predominantly white British and more often female, and clonal diversity was possibly underestimated.

The CDR3 is 14 residues long. Germline values: CDR1 SGHKS, CDR2 YYEKEE (reference sequence). Data came from immunoSEQ multiplex PCR; TCRdb stores just in-frame clones and leaves some out. There are some 95,000 clones in the sample; roughly 85% occur only once, and approximately 6.8% lies in the top ten. Concerning this clone itself: Its antigen is unidentified. Its ends do not fully match the called genes, so a read error is possible.

The sample consisted of peripheral blood, taken on day 0 of AZD1222 vaccination. This clonotype was sampled from an adult in good health. The rearrangement links TRBV5-5 to TRBJ2-5, with D possibly being TRBD2 (6 bases). The chain's CDR3 is CASTLVGRKETQYF. The CDR3 region has the DNA TGTGCCAGCACCTTGGTGGGGAGGAAAGAGACCCAGTACTTC. Full variable domain (remainder filled in from reference TRBV5-5 and TRBJ2-5): DAGVTQSPTHLIKTRGQQVTLRCSPISGHKSVSWYQQVLGQGPQFIFQYYEKEERGRGNFPDRFSARQFPNYSSELNVNALLLGDSALYLCASTLVGRKETQYFGPGTRLLVL.